Ten or more counts support the clone carrying this TCR beta chain. Its specificity is unknown. The V end lost 0 bases, the J end lost 3 bases, and 12 bases lay between the germline ends. This CDR3 comprises 16 residues. The germline V gene encodes CDR1 MNHNS and CDR2 SASEGT. The library protocol tagged individual cDNA molecules with unique molecular identifiers. TCRdb reanalysed the 5' RACE reads using MiXCR and keeps one entry per CDR3 protein. Of 52,000 or so distinct CDR3 sequences listed, about 7.1% are singletons. This sample was included in a study of early T cells in non-severe SARS-CoV-2 infection. Findings of the study overall: Using VDJdb, the matching emphasized anti-spike CD8 responses while missing private and CD4 specificities.

This receptor was identified in an adult who was a healthcare worker with PCR-confirmed SARS-CoV-2 infection or an uninfected control (not recorded which). The gene calls are TRBV6-1 and TRBJ2-1; either TRBD1 or TRBD2 may supply D (6 bases each). Sequenced here: whole blood, sampled at baseline. The CDR3: CASSEARGGNYNEQFF. The CDR3 bases are TGTGCCAGCAGTGAAGCGCGAGGGGGGAACTACAATGAGCAGTTCTTC.